This TCR beta chain is drawn from a study of blood T cells in healthy people across ages. Primers used in a second PCR of about 7 to 12 cycles were a sample-barcoded 5' primer and a J-beta primer mix. Using its own MiXCR run on the 5' RACE reads, TCRdb lists one record per CDR3 protein. The table has around 790,000 distinct CDR3 sequences, under 55% seen once; the top ten hold roughly 19%. The CDR3 contains 15 residues. Germline-derived CDR1 and CDR2 are MGHRA and YSYEKL. V lost 1 base and J 0 bases, leaving 7 bases between the germline ends. The V call is TRBV4-1, the J call TRBJ1-5; D gene uncertain. Material for sequencing was blood. The TCR sequence derives from a man between 60 and 75 years old in good health. The CDR3 here is CASSQGESSNQPQHF. CDR3 in DNA: TGCGCCAGCAGCCAAGGCGAGAGTAGCAATCAGCCCCAGCATTTT.